This entry lists 8 T cell receptor beta chains sequenced from one sample in a study of blood T cells in healthy people across ages. Primed by a sample-barcoded 5' primer and a J-beta primer mix, a second PCR proceeded for roughly 7 to 12 cycles. TCRdb ran MiXCR on the 5' RACE reads and lists one entry per CDR3 protein. The repertoire holds 1.6 million or so distinct CDR3 sequences, almost 35% seen once, with around 10% in the top ten. Sequenced: blood. These receptors were taken from a woman aged 25 to 39 in good health.

The sample holds a few counts of this clonotype. The rearrangement joins TRBV6-2 or TRBV6-3 to TRBJ2-4, with TRBD2 matching 8 bases. This CDR3 contains 17 residues. J gave up 3 bases and V 2 bases, and 9 bases lay outside the gene matches. Germline CDR1 is MNHEY and CDR2 is SVGEGT. CDR3 nucleotide sequence: TGTGCCAGCAGTTACCCCCTTAGCGGGAAAGACAAAAACATTCAGTACTTC. Amino acids: CASSYPLSGKDKNIQYF.

The chain employs TRBV2 and TRBJ1-4, with 8 bases that match TRBD1. This CDR3 has 14 residues. V lost 6 bases and J lost 7; bases outside the gene matches: 7. Germline CDR1 and CDR2: SNHLY and FYNNEI. As DNA, the CDR3 is TGTGCCAGCAGCGCGGACAGGGAAGGTGAAAAACTGTTTTTT. Amino acids: CASSADREGEKLFF.

This clonotype was found a few times. The rearrangement uses TRBV9 and TRBJ2-5, with 7 bases that match TRBD1. The CDR3 runs to 13 residues. J gave up 5 bases and V 1 base, and 2 bases lay outside the gene matches. Germline V gene data show CDR1 as SGDLS and CDR2 as YYNGEE. CDR3 region: CASSVTDRETQYF. The CDR3 DNA is TGTGCCAGCAGCGTAACGGACAGGGAGACCCAGTACTTC.

A few counts support this clonotype. This chain links TRBV4-1 with TRBJ2-7, with D possibly TRBD1 on 6 matching bases. V was shortened by 0 bases and J by 4 bases, with 22 bases between the two germline ends. The germline V gene encodes CDR1 MGHRA and CDR2 YSYEKL. The length of the CDR3 is 18 residues. CDR3 sequence: CASSQDLVCWGRIYEQYF. The CDR3 nucleotides are TGCGCCAGCAGCCAAGATCTAGTTTGTTGGGGGCGGATATACGAGCAGTACTTC.

This clonotype has only a few counts. The gene calls are TRBV2 and TRBJ2-5; TRBD2 agrees at 10 bases. V was clipped by 7 bases and J by 2 bases; unmatched bases: 1. CDR1 SNHLY and CDR2 FYNNEI come from the germline V gene. The length of the CDR3 is 13 residues. CDR3 sequence: CASISGGQETQYF. Here the CDR3 DNA reads TGTGCCAGCATTAGCGGGGGGCAAGAGACCCAGTACTTC.

The rearrangement uses TRBV6-5 and TRBJ2-7; 9 positions agree with TRBD1. V trimming: 6 bases; J trimming: 4 bases; junction bases outside the gene matches: 10. The CDR3 is 15 amino acids. Germline-derived CDR1 and CDR2 are MNHEY and SVGAGI. CDR3 loop: CASSRGTGSTYEQYF. The CDR3 nucleotides are TGTGCCAGCAGCCGAGGGACAGGGAGTACGTACGAGCAGTACTTC.

The J gene is TRBJ2-3, the V gene TRBV20-1, with D perhaps assigned TRBD1 or TRBD2 (5 bases each). V lost 2 bases and J lost 2, with 11 bases in between. This CDR3 region has 14 residues. The V gene's germline CDR1 is DFQATT and CDR2 SNEGSKA (reference sequence). This chain's CDR3 is CSARQGPPTDTQYF. The CDR3 bases are TGCAGTGCTAGACAGGGACCCCCCACAGATACGCAGTATTTT.

This clonotype was detected ten times or more. The chain carries TRBV5-1 and TRBJ2-3, with unresolved D. CDR1 is SGHRS, CDR2 YFSETQ, per germline. With 7 bases removed from V and 0 bases from J, the gap between germline ends came to 12 bases. This CDR3 has 14 residues. The CDR3 DNA sequence: TGCGCCAGCGGATCGTGGGCTAGCACAGATACGCAGTATTTT. This sequence encodes CASGSWASTDTQYF.